Shown below are 29 T cell receptor beta chains from a single sample sequenced in a study of breast tumors, draining lymph nodes, adjacent tissues. Breast cancer patients provided tissue from their axillary draining lymph nodes. TCRdb analysed the multiplex PCR reads with MiXCR anew, one entry per CDR3 protein. The sample holds around 290,000 distinct CDR3 sequences, about 33% seen once. Source material: axillary lymph node tissue. The receptors shown here come from a female donor with breast cancer. Some clones in this sample may be carry-over from other donors' samples.

This clonotype was observed at least ten times. This sequence joins TRBV12-3 or TRBV12-4 and TRBJ2-1; tentative D call: TRBD2 (5 bases). V lost 5 bases to trimming and J lost 5 bases, with 16 bases between them. The CDR3 runs 15 residues. CDR3 in DNA: TGTGCCAGCAGTCCCGTGAGTGCGAGGGACAATGAGCAGTTCTTC. Amino acid sequence: CASSPVSARDNEQFF.

In its sample, this clonotype was seen many times. This chain joins TRBV5-1 and TRBJ1-4, with TRBD1 matching over 10 bases. CDR1 is SGHRS and CDR2 is YFSETQ in the germline V gene. Trimming removed 4 bases from V and 10 bases from J; junction bases left unmatched: 10. This CDR3 spans 15 amino acids. In nucleotides, the CDR3 is TGCGCCAGCAGCATTGACAGGGGGCTTACTGGAAAACTGTTTTTT. Its translation: CASSIDRGLTGKLFF.

This clonotype was found many times. The V call is TRBV24-1, the J call TRBJ2-1; TRBD2 matches 10 bases. This CDR3 region has 16 residues. Trimming took 3 bases from V and 4 from J; bases not matched to a gene: 5. The germline CDR1 and CDR2 sequences are KGHDR and SFDVKD. The CDR3 region is CATSDLGTSDYNEQFF. DNA for the CDR3: TGTGCCACCAGTGATCTGGGGACTAGCGATTACAATGAGCAGTTCTTC.

This clonotype has only a few counts. The V gene is TRBV20-1, the J gene TRBJ1-1, with TRBD1 identical over 11 bases. CDR3 length: 11 amino acids. CDR1 and CDR2 (germline): DFQATT, SNEGSKA (reference sequence). V lost 7 bases to trimming and J lost 11 bases; unmatched junction nucleotides: 6. The CDR3 DNA follows: TGCAGTGTAGGGACAGGGGGACGCGCTTTCTTT. Translating gives CSVGTGGRAFF.

This chain connects TRBV10-3 to TRBJ2-1; D may be TRBD1 (7 bases). This CDR3 is 16 amino acids long. The V and J ends lost 6 bases and 7 bases respectively, with 22 bases between them. Germline V gives CDR1 ENHRY, CDR2 SYGVKD. The CDR3 region has the DNA TGTGCCATCAGAACAACTAGCTTAGGACAGGTAAATGAGCAGTTCTTC. As protein: CAIRTTSLGQVNEQFF.

In the case of this clonotype: This may stem from a read error, because a much larger clone lies one nucleotide away. The chain recombines TRBV12-3 or TRBV12-4 with TRBJ2-1; TRBD2 matches 12 bases. Trimming at V came to 8 bases and at J to 4 bases, leaving 6 bases not matched to a gene. The CDR3 has 15 residues. CDR3 region: CASGFGLAGYNEQFF. Written as DNA, the CDR3 is TGTGCCAGCGGGTTTGGACTAGCGGGATACAATGAGCAGTTCTTC.

This clonotype was counted at least ten times. The chain couples TRBV10-2 to TRBJ1-2; no clear D. The germline gives CDR1 WSHSY, CDR2 SAAADI. Trimming took off 4 bases at V and 4 bases at J, with 10 bases between the two ends. The CDR3 is 13 amino acids. The CDR3 DNA follows: TGCGCCAGCAGTGTTCCCATTGCCTATGGCTACACCTTC. This codes for CASSVPIAYGYTF.

This clonotype occurred many times. V and J are TRBV5-5 and TRBJ1-3, with D possibly TRBD1 on 6 matching bases. CDR1 is SGHKS, CDR2 YYEKEE, per germline (reference sequence). Trimming removed 7 bases at V and 8 bases at J, with 22 bases between. The CDR3 has 15 amino acids. The CDR3 DNA reads TGTGCCAGCTCATCCCTGGGGGCCCCCCGAGACACCATATATTTT. Protein: CASSSLGAPRDTIYF.

This clonotype has a handful of counts. A much more abundant neighbour one base away suggests this may be a read error. This rearrangement joins TRBV12-5 to TRBJ2-3; D might be TRBD1 (5 bases). The CDR3 is 14 amino acids. The germline gives CDR1 LGHNT, CDR2 FRNRAP. The CDR3 loop is CASASPAVTGTQYF. The CDR3 DNA reads TGTGCTAGTGCCTCGCCCGCTGTCACAGGTACGCAGTATTTT.

This clonotype was found many times. The chain recombines TRBV4-2 with TRBJ1-5; maybe TRBD1 (5 bases). V lost 0 bases to trimming and J lost 7 bases, with 16 bases between them. CDR1 and CDR2 from the germline V gene are LGHNA and YNFKEQ. The CDR3 extends over 16 amino acids. CDR3 region: CASSQEVKGFRQPQHF. The CDR3 DNA reads as TGTGCCAGCAGCCAAGAAGTAAAGGGGTTTAGGCAGCCCCAGCATTTT.

This clonotype occurred a few times. A much larger clonotype is one base distant, so this may be a read error. The chain combines TRBV11-1 with TRBJ1-6, with D maybe TRBD1 (5 bases). The CDR3 has 15 residues. Germline CDR1 and CDR2: SGHAT and FQDESV (reference sequence). V lost 3 bases and J 6 bases, leaving 12 bases between the germline ends. The CDR3 DNA reads TGTGCCAGCAGCTTGGGGGTTAGGACTAATTCACCCCTCCACTTT. This codes for CASSLGVRTNSPLHF.

This clonotype appeared many times. The chain uses TRBV9 and TRBJ2-3; the D is unclear. This CDR3 is built from 16 residues. V gave up 0 bases and J gave up 2 bases, with 13 bases separating them. CDR1 SGDLS and CDR2 YYNGEE come from the germline V gene. The CDR3 DNA reads TGTGCCAGCAGCGTAGGCGGCACCACCCCCACAGATACGCAGTATTTT. Amino acids: CASSVGGTTPTDTQYF.

The rearrangement joins TRBV12-3 or TRBV12-4 to TRBJ1-3; D perhaps matches TRBD1 (5 bases). This CDR3 has 13 amino acids. The V end was cut by 2 bases, the J end by 4 bases, with 6 bases between. The CDR3 DNA reads as TGTGCCAGCAGTTTACAGGGAGGAAACACCATATATTTT. It encodes CASSLQGGNTIYF.

This clonotype was found many times. The chain uses TRBV7-9 and TRBJ1-4; D is ambiguous. CDR1 and CDR2 from the germline V gene are SEHNR and FQNEAQ (reference sequence). Between the trimmed V and J ends, which lost 1 base and 0 bases, there was a span of 9 bases. CDR3 length: 16 amino acids. CDR3 residues: CASSLGHIATNEKLFF. For the CDR3, the DNA is TGTGCCAGCAGCTTAGGGCACATTGCAACTAATGAAAAACTGTTTTTT. The whole variable domain, filled in from reference TRBV7-9 and TRBJ1-4, reads DTGVSQNPRHKITKRGQNVTFRCDPISEHNRLYWYRQTLGQGPEFLTYFQNEAQLEKSRLLSDRFSAERPKGSFSTLEIQRTEQGDSAMYLCASSLGHIATNEKLFFGSGTQLSVL.

This clonotype was detected once. A much bigger clone sits one base away, suggesting this may be a read error. V gene TRBV20-1 combines with J gene TRBJ2-1, with D tentatively TRBD1 (6 bases). CDR1 DFQATT and CDR2 SNEGSKA come from the germline V gene (reference sequence). This CDR3 spans 12 amino acids. The CDR3: CSAGDDPRGSAF. CDR3 nucleotide sequence: TGCAGTGCTGGAGATGACCCAAGGGGGTCGGCCTTC.

With regard to this clonotype: Being one base from a much bigger clone, this may be a read error. This chain joins TRBV20-1 and TRBJ2-6; 8 bases align to TRBD1. CDR1 and CDR2 from the germline V gene are DFQATT and SNEGSKA (reference sequence). The CDR3 sequence is 16 residues long. Trimming at V came to 5 bases and at J to 6 bases, leaving 12 bases not matched to a gene. The DNA of the CDR3 is TGCAGTGCTCCGGGACAGGCAGCTTTTGCGGCCAACGTCCTGACTTTC. This encodes CSAPGQAAFAANVLTF.

Turning to this clonotype: Given a much more abundant clone one base away, this may be a read error. V is TRBV5-5 and J is TRBJ2-2; D might be TRBD2 (5 bases). The CDR3 is 13 residues long. Germline lookup yields CDR1 SGHKS and CDR2 YYEKEE (reference sequence). For the CDR3, the DNA is TGTGCCAGCAACCTTAGAAACACCGGGGAGCTGCTTTTT. Protein sequence: CASNLRNTGELLF.

This clonotype has a count of ten or more. The rearrangement uses TRBV7-8 and TRBJ1-3; D gene unclear. V shed 6 bases and J shed 0 bases, with 18 bases lying between them. Looked up from germline, CDR1 is SGHVS and CDR2 is FQNEAQ. The CDR3 length is 17 residues. The CDR3 DNA is TGTGCCAGCAGGTCCCAGAGGGCGGCTAGCTCTGGAAACACCATATATTTT. This translates into CASRSQRAASSGNTIYF.

With regard to this clonotype: This may stem from a read error, because a much larger clone lies one nucleotide away. The gene calls are TRBV5-1 and TRBJ2-5, with D perhaps TRBD1 or TRBD2 (5 bases each). The CDR3 has 14 residues. Germline CDR1 and CDR2: SGHRS and YFSETQ. Written as DNA, the CDR3 is TGCGCCAGCAGCTCTCGGGACGTTCAAGACACCCAGTACTTC. It encodes CASSSRDVQDTQYF.

This clonotype came up many times. The chain uses TRBV5-1 and TRBJ1-4; TRBD1 is a possible D gene (5 bases). CDR3 length: 16 amino acids. Germline lookup yields CDR1 SGHRS and CDR2 YFSETQ. V lost 0 bases, J lost 4 bases, and 13 bases lay in between. In DNA form, the CDR3 reads TGCGCCAGCAGCTTGGGCGGGACGGATGTTAATGAAAAACTGTTTTTT. Encoded protein: CASSLGGTDVNEKLFF.

Details on this clonotype: Just one base apart from a much larger clone, this may be a read error. The chain has TRBV9 and TRBJ2-7, with D tentatively TRBD1 or TRBD2 (6 bases each). CDR1 is SGDLS, CDR2 YYNGEE, per germline. CDR3 length: 15 residues. CDR3 in DNA: TGTGCCAGCAGCCCAATGACTAGGGGGTTTTTCGAGCCGTACTTC. Its translation is CASSPMTRGFFEPYF.

This clonotype was seen repeatedly, ten times or more. The rearrangement joins TRBV5-1 to TRBJ1-2, with TRBD1 matching 9 bases. The CDR3 is 15 residues long. The V and J ends lost 0 bases and 4 bases, in that order; junction bases with no gene match: 4. Germline assignment: CDR1 SGHRS and CDR2 YFSETQ. The CDR3 bases are TGCGCCAGCAGCTTGGAGGGACAGGGATCCTATGGCTACACCTTC. Protein product: CASSLEGQGSYGYTF. Supplemented by reference TRBV5-1 and TRBJ1-2, the full variable domain reads KAGVTQTPRYLIKTRGQQVTLSCSPISGHRSVSWYQQTPGQGLQFLFEYFSETQRNKGNFPGRFSGRQFSNSRSEMNVSTLELGDSALYLCASSLEGQGSYGYTFGSGTRLTVV.

This chain links TRBV10-3 with TRBJ1-2, with D unresolved. The CDR3 has 12 residues. The ends were cut back, 10 bases at V and 4 bases at J, with 13 bases in the middle. CDR1 ENHRY and CDR2 SYGVKD come from the germline V gene. CDR3 sequence (DNA): TGTGCCAGCAGGCCAAGCCTCTATGGCTACACCTTC. Translated, it gives CASRPSLYGYTF.

This clonotype was counted many times. The V call is TRBV12-3 or TRBV12-4, the J call TRBJ2-7; D remains unclear. Trimming removed 0 bases from V and 2 bases from J, with 11 bases in between. This CDR3 is 15 amino acids long. The CDR3 DNA follows: TGTGCCAGCAGTTTAGCAGGCGGCCGGACCTACGAGCAGTACTTC. Its protein product is CASSLAGGRTYEQYF.

This clonotype was observed at least ten times. V and J are TRBV19 and TRBJ2-1, with 7 bases lining up with TRBD1. This CDR3 is built from 15 residues. The ends lost 5 bases at V and 2 bases at J; junction bases unmatched: 6. CDR1 and CDR2 (germline): LNHDA, SQIVND (reference sequence). CDR3 DNA sequence: TGTGCCAGTAGTCAAACAGGGGAGACCTACAATGAGCAGTTCTTC. It is translated as CASSQTGETYNEQFF.

This clonotype has more than one count but fewer than ten. The chain couples TRBV6-6 to TRBJ1-2, with a tentative D call TRBD1 (5 bases). The germline V and J ends were trimmed by 5 bases and 0 bases, with 13 bases remaining between them. CDR3 size: 15 residues. Germline lookup yields CDR1 MNHNY and CDR2 SVGAGI (reference sequence). The CDR3 region has the DNA TGTGCCAGCAGTCCAACGACAGCTTCTAACTATGGCTACACCTTC. Translation: CASSPTTASNYGYTF.

Concerning this clonotype: A clone one base away is much larger, so this may be a read error. The V call is TRBV5-1, the J call TRBJ2-5; D might be TRBD2 (5 bases). There are 14 residues in the CDR3. Germline lookup yields CDR1 SGHRS and CDR2 YFSETQ. CDR3 in DNA: TGCGCCGGCAGCTTGGATGGCGGGTCAAAGACCCAGTACTTC. Its translation is CAGSLDGGSKTQYF.

The J gene is TRBJ2-3, the V gene TRBV9; 15 bases are shared with TRBD2. V shed 5 bases and J 4 bases; nucleotides not matched to a gene: 11. The germline CDR1 and CDR2 sequences are SGDLS and YYNGEE. This CDR3 comprises 18 residues. CDR3 sequence: CASSKTPGLAGGPDTQYF. The CDR3 DNA reads TGTGCCAGCAGTAAGACCCCGGGACTAGCGGGAGGCCCAGATACGCAGTATTTT.

Points on this clonotype: A single base separates this from a much larger clone, so it may be a read error. The chain combines TRBV6-2 or TRBV6-3 with TRBJ2-1; D remains ambiguous. Germline V lookup: CDR1 MNHEY, CDR2 SVGEGT. The CDR3 covers 13 residues. CDR3 nucleotide sequence: TGTGCCGGCAGTATGAGCTCCTACAATGAGCAGTTCTTC. As protein: CAGSMSSYNEQFF.